The T cell receptor beta chain described here comes from a study of blood T cell repertoires in COVID-19. Study as a whole: Italy, Spain and the United States were the sources of the convalescent and acute COVID-19 samples. Sources were T cells, B-cell-depleted T cells, or PBMCs; the material itself was cDNA or gDNA.

Germline V gives CDR1 SGHKS, CDR2 YYEKEE (reference sequence). The CDR3 spans 13 residues. Trimming left V 7 bases short and J 6 bases short, with 16 bases between. Original handling: Amplification of reference gene primers was used by the study to estimate nucleated cell counts. The assay was immunoSEQ multiplex PCR, and TCRdb's table has in-frame clones only and misses some. V, J and clone size reflect that table, while D and trimming were determined from the DNA. The sample has 45,000 to 50,000 clones, over 65% seen once; the top ten hold 5.5% to 7%. This chain links TRBV5-5 with TRBJ1-2; the D gene is possibly TRBD1 (6 bases). The source of this sequence is a woman aged 60-75 years with acute or convalescent COVID-19. Sequenced input: peripheral blood. The CDR3 region has the DNA TGTGCCAGCTCTCGGCAGGGGCGGGATGGCTACACCTTC. It codes for CASSRQGRDGYTF.